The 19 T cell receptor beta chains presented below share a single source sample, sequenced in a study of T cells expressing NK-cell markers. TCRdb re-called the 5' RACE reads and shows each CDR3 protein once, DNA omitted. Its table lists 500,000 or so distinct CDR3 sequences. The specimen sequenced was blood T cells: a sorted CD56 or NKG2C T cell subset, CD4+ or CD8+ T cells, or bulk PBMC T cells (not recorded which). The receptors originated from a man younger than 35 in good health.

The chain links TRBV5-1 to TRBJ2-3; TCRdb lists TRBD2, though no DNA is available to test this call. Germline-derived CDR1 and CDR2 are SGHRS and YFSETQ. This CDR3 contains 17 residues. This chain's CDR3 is CASSLAPSGRMTDTQYF.

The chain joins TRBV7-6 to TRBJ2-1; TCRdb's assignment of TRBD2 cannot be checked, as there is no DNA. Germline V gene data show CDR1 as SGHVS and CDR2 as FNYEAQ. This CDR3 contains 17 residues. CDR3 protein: CASSAATASPPNNEQFF.

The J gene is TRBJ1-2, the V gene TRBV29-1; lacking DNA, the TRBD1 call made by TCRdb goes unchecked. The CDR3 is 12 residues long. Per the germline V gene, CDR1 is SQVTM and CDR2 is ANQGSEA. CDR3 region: CSLWTARWGYTF.

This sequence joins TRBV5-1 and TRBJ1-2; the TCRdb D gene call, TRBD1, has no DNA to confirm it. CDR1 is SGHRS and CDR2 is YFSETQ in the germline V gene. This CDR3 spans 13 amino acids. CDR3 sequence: CASSHTGEDGYTF.

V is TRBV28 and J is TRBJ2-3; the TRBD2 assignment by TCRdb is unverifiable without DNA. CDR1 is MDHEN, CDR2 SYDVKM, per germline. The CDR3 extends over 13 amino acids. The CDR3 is CASGRRSTDTQYF.

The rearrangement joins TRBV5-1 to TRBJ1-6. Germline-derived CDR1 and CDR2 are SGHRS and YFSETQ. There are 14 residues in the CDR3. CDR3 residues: CASSLGNNNSPLHF.

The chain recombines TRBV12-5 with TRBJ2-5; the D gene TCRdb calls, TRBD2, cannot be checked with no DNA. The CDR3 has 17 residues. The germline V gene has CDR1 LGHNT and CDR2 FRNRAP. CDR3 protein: CASGLGPLAGDRETQYF. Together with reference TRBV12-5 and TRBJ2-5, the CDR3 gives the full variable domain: DARVTQTPRHKVTEMGQEVTMRCQPILGHNTVFWYRQTMMQGLELLAYFRNRAPLDDSGMPKDRFSAEMPDATLATLKIQPSEPRDSAVYFCASGLGPLAGDRETQYFGPGTRLLVL.

CDR3 region: CAWREATGELFF. The J gene is TRBJ2-2, the V gene TRBV30. The CDR3 length is 12 residues. CDR1 and CDR2 (germline): GTSNPN, SVGIG (reference sequence).

The CDR3 spells CASSLGAGGEAFF. The chain recombines TRBV5-1 with TRBJ1-1. The germline CDR1 and CDR2 sequences are SGHRS and YFSETQ. The CDR3 has 13 amino acids.

CDR3 sequence reads: CASSASKNEQFF. This chain links TRBV7-9 with TRBJ2-1. CDR3 length equals 12 residues. Germline V gives CDR1 SEHNR, CDR2 FQNEAQ (reference sequence).

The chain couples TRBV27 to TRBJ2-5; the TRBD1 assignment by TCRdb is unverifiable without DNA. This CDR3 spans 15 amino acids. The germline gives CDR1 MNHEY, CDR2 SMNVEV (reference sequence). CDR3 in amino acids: CASSGPRGDGETQYF.

CDR3 region: CASSLGTDPYGYTF. V gene TRBV7-9 combines with J gene TRBJ1-2; there is no DNA to check the TCRdb D call of TRBD1. This CDR3 is built from 14 residues. The germline CDR1 and CDR2 sequences are SEHNR and FQNEAQ (reference sequence).

The CDR3 protein is CASSVGQGPGEQYF. The chain joins TRBV9 to TRBJ2-7; the D gene TCRdb calls, TRBD1, cannot be checked with no DNA. The germline gives CDR1 SGDLS, CDR2 YYNGEE. This CDR3 is built from 14 residues.

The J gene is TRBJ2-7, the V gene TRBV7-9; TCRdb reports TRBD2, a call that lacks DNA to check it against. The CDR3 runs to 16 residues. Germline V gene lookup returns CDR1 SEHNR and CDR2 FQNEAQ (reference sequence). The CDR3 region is CASSLESGMSSYEQYF.

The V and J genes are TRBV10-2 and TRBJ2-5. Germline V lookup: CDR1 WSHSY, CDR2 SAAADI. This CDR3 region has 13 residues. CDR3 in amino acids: CASSDNYQETQYF.

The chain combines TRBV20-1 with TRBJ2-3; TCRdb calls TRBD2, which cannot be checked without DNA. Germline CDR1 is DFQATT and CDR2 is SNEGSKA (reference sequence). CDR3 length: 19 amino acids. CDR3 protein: CSAFRATSGRVESTDTQYF.

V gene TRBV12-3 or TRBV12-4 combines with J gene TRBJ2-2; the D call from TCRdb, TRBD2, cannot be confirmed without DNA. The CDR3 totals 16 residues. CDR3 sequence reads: CASSILAAKGPGELFF.

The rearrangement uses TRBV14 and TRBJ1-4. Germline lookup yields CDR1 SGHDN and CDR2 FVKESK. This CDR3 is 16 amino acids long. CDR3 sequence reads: CASSLGLGIGNEKLFF.

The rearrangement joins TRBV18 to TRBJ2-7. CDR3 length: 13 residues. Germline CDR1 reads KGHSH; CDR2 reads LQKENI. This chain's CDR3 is CASSPTLKNEQYF. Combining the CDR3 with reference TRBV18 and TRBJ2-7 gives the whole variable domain NAGVMQNPRHLVRRRGQEARLRCSPMKGHSHVYWYRQLPEEGLKFMVYLQKENIIDESGMPKERFSAEFPKEGPSILRIQQVVRGDSAAYFCASSPTLKNEQYFGPGTRLTVT.